This TCR beta chain appears in the sequencing data of a study of T cell changes during pregnancy in multiple sclerosis. The assay was immunoSEQ multiplex PCR, and TCRdb's table has in-frame clones only and misses some. Seen here are around 30,000 clones, under 95% observed once, and the top ten hold about 0.45%. The V and J ends lost 0 bases and 0 bases, in that order; junction bases with no gene match: 4. The CDR3 extends over 18 amino acids. CDR1 KGHSH and CDR2 LQKENI come from the germline V gene. This rearrangement joins TRBV18 to TRBJ2-6; 8 bases map to TRBD1. The origin of this receptor is a female donor with multiple sclerosis, enrolled in a pregnancy study. Sequenced material: CD4+ T cells from peripheral blood mononuclear cells, taken after pregnancy. The DNA of the CDR3 is TGTGCCAGCTCACCACCCGGGACAGGCCTCTCTGGGGCCAACGTCCTGACTTTC. Its protein product is CASSPPGTGLSGANVLTF.